Below are 20 T cell receptor beta chains sequenced from a single sample in a study of identical twins (dated by TCRdb to the mid-2010s). The library was built by means of 5' RACE. Instrument used: Illumina HiSeq 2000. The raw public reads went through TCRdb reprocessing: fastp at Q25, MiXCR clone calling, in-frame beta chains kept. Rows with a matching CDR3 protein are joined into one entry that keeps the most common DNA and genes. For this sample the table gives hundreds of thousands of distinct CDR3 sequences, of which less than 9% were detected only once. The ten largest clones add up to around 2.1% of the sample. These same records also appear under a second study, on yellow fever vaccine responses in identical twins.

Sequencing was done on a sample of memory (CD45RO+) T cells sorted from blood. This specimen's cell subset or site label, interpreted: CD45RO+ enriched T cells. The receptors originated from a young woman in good health.

This clonotype was counted a single time. The gene calls are TRBV5-5 and TRBJ2-1; D is undetermined. CDR3 length: 13 amino acids. Trimming left V 6 bases short and J 2 bases short, with 9 bases between. Germline lookup yields CDR1 SGHKS and CDR2 YYEKEE (reference sequence). CDR3 nucleotides: TGTGCCAGCATCTTTGGGCCCTACAATGAGCAGTTCTTC. Translation: CASIFGPYNEQFF.

This clonotype was seen many times. This chain connects TRBV20-1 to TRBJ1-5; tentatively, D is TRBD1 (5 bases). Trimming cost V 6 bases and J 1 base, with 22 bases left between them. The CDR3 contains 17 residues. CDR1 is DFQATT and CDR2 is SNEGSKA in the germline V gene (reference sequence). CDR3 DNA: TGCAGTGCGACGATTCTGCTGGACATCTCGAGCAATCAGCCCCAGCATTTT. This gives the protein CSATILLDISSNQPQHF.

This clonotype showed up many times. The rearrangement joins TRBV12-3 or TRBV12-4 to TRBJ1-2; 8 bases align to TRBD1. With 5 bases clipped from V and 3 bases from J, the junction kept 5 bases outside the gene matches. The CDR3 has 14 amino acids. CDR3 region: CASSDGQGDYGYTF. In nucleotides, the CDR3 is TGTGCCAGCAGTGATGGACAGGGCGACTATGGCTACACCTTC.

This clonotype has a handful of counts. This sequence joins TRBV27 and TRBJ2-4; 9 nucleotides line up with TRBD2. The CDR3 loop spans 12 amino acids. CDR1 and CDR2 (germline): MNHEY, SMNVEV (reference sequence). V shed 6 bases and J 7 bases; nucleotides not matched to a gene: 1. In nucleotides, the CDR3 is TGTGCCAGCAGCAGCGGGGGGAACATTCAGTACTTC. Its protein product is CASSSGGNIQYF.

The genes are TRBV7-7 and TRBJ2-3; possibly TRBD2 for D (7 bases). With 5 bases removed from V and 11 bases from J, the gap between germline ends came to 26 bases. The CDR3 spans 16 residues. Looked up from germline, CDR1 is SSHAT and CDR2 is FNYEAQ (reference sequence). The DNA for the CDR3 is TGTGCCAGCAGCCCTGGGACCCTGGGTCAAGGGGGGGGGCAGTATTTT. It specifies CASSPGTLGQGGGQYF.

This clonotype was detected ten times or more. The chain recombines TRBV10-3 with TRBJ2-1; D is uncertain. The germline V gene encodes CDR1 ENHRY and CDR2 SYGVKD. This CDR3 has 12 amino acids. V was cut by 5 bases and J by 5 bases, with 7 bases left in between. The CDR3 region is CAISNNNNEQFF. The CDR3 DNA reads as TGTGCCATCAGTAATAATAACAATGAGCAGTTCTTC.

V is TRBV10-3 and J is TRBJ2-5; 7 bases are a match to TRBD1. V was pared by 4 bases and J by 4 bases, with 3 bases of the junction left unmatched. The length of the CDR3 is 13 residues. Germline-derived CDR1 and CDR2 are ENHRY and SYGVKD. CDR3 residues: CAISARTGETQYF. Written as DNA, the CDR3 is TGTGCCATCAGTGCTCGGACAGGAGAGACCCAGTACTTC.

This clonotype was picked up many times. The J gene is TRBJ2-3, the V gene TRBV20-1, with 8 nucleotides matching TRBD2. This CDR3 has 14 residues. J gave up 6 bases and V 3 bases, and 8 bases lay outside the gene matches. Germline V gives CDR1 DFQATT, CDR2 SNEGSKA (reference sequence). The CDR3 nucleotides read TGCAGTGCTAGGATAGGGTCTAGCGGGGATACGCAGTATTTT. Residues: CSARIGSSGDTQYF.

This clonotype was detected only a few times. This sequence joins TRBV25-1 and TRBJ2-6; D perhaps matches TRBD1 (6 bases). V gave up 6 bases and J gave up 2 bases, with 26 bases separating them. The CDR3 is 20 residues long. Germline lookup yields CDR1 MGHDK and CDR2 SYGVNS. The CDR3 loop is CASSTNPWGSQGPGANVLTF. CDR3 bases: TGTGCCAGCAGCACAAACCCCTGGGGATCCCAGGGGCCTGGGGCCAACGTCCTGACTTTC.

This clonotype has more than one count but fewer than ten. This sequence joins TRBV9 and TRBJ2-3; TRBD2 might be the D (6 bases). This CDR3 contains 14 residues. The germline V gene encodes CDR1 SGDLS and CDR2 YYNGEE. V was shortened by 3 bases and J by 4 bases, with 12 bases between the two germline ends. This CDR3 is CASSAGGSADTQYF. The CDR3 DNA follows: TGTGCCAGCAGCGCTGGGGGGTCGGCAGATACGCAGTATTTT.

V gene TRBV15 combines with J gene TRBJ1-4; 7 bases line up with TRBD1. The V segment lost 0 bases and the J segment 4 bases; nucleotides outside the gene matches: 11. From germline, CDR1 is LNHNV and CDR2 YYDKDF (reference sequence). CDR3 length: 18 residues. The CDR3 nucleotides are TGTGCCACCAGCAGAGATTATAGTCAGGGGGTGGTTAATGAAAAACTGTTTTTT. Residues: CATSRDYSQGVVNEKLFF.

This clonotype was observed a handful of times. This chain connects TRBV5-8 to TRBJ2-1; no clear D. Germline CDR1 and CDR2: SGHTS and YDEGEE. The ends were cut back, 0 bases at V and 12 bases at J, with 16 bases in the middle. The CDR3 extends over 14 amino acids. This CDR3 is CASSLAVKGMVQFF. In nucleotides, the CDR3 is TGTGCCAGCAGCTTGGCCGTGAAGGGAATGGTGCAGTTCTTC.

This clonotype was detected ten times or more. The chain recombines TRBV18 with TRBJ2-7; D tentatively fits TRBD1 or TRBD2 (6 bases each). Germline-derived CDR1 and CDR2 are KGHSH and LQKENI. CDR3 size: 14 residues. The V end lost 8 bases, the J end lost 2 bases, and 16 bases lay between the germline ends. The CDR3 reads CASTLGGPTYEQYF. In DNA form, the CDR3 reads TGTGCCAGCACGCTTGGGGGGCCTACCTACGAGCAGTACTTC.

This clonotype was seen many times. The V and J genes are TRBV5-1 and TRBJ2-3; D perhaps matches TRBD2 (5 bases). V was cut by 4 bases and J by 14 bases, with 17 bases left in between. The CDR3 is 12 residues long. The V gene's germline CDR1 is SGHRS and CDR2 YFSETQ. The CDR3 here is CASSDGLSLGYF. The CDR3 DNA reads as TGCGCCAGCAGCGACGGACTGAGCTTAGGGTATTTT. The variable domain in full, with the rest retrieved from reference TRBV5-1 and TRBJ2-3, is KAGVTQTPRYLIKTRGQQVTLSCSPISGHRSVSWYQQTPGQGLQFLFEYFSETQRNKGNFPGRFSGRQFSNSRSEMNVSTLELGDSALYLCASSDGLSLGYFGPGTRLTVL.

This clonotype has at least ten counts. This rearrangement joins TRBV12-3 or TRBV12-4 to TRBJ1-5; 7 bases align to TRBD1. CDR3 size: 17 residues. With V trimmed by 2 bases and J by 3 bases, 10 bases remained unmatched. CDR3 coding DNA: TGTGCCAGCAGTTTATTCAGGGCAGGGGGTTCCAATCAGCCCCAGCATTTT. It translates to CASSLFRAGGSNQPQHF.

This clonotype turned up a few times. The V call is TRBV7-2, the J call TRBJ2-1, with 7 bases that match TRBD2. Germline V gives CDR1 SGHTA, CDR2 FQGNSA. Trimming removed 4 bases from V and 9 bases from J; junction bases left unmatched: 9. This CDR3 is 14 amino acids long. CDR3 protein: CASSSGLVWAEQFF. CDR3 coding DNA: TGTGCCAGCAGCTCCGGACTAGTCTGGGCTGAGCAGTTCTTC.

The chain couples TRBV5-1 to TRBJ2-5; D is possibly TRBD1 (5 bases). V was pared by 3 bases and J by 1 base, with 13 bases between. The CDR3 has 15 amino acids. Germline V gene sequence: CDR1 SGHRS, CDR2 YFSETQ. The CDR3, as DNA: TGCGCCAGCAGCTCGGTAGGGGTCCTCCAAGAGACCCAGTACTTC. It codes for CASSSVGVLQETQYF. The complete variable domain, with remaining parts taken from reference TRBV5-1 and TRBJ2-5, reads KAGVTQTPRYLIKTRGQQVTLSCSPISGHRSVSWYQQTPGQGLQFLFEYFSETQRNKGNFPGRFSGRQFSNSRSEMNVSTLELGDSALYLCASSSVGVLQETQYFGPGTRLLVL.

Many counts were recorded for this clonotype. The rearrangement links TRBV28 to TRBJ1-5, with D possibly being TRBD1 (6 bases). The germline CDR1 and CDR2 sequences are MDHEN and SYDVKM. Trimming left V 3 bases short and J 4 bases short, with 16 bases between. The CDR3 runs to 16 residues. CDR3 amino acids: CASSLPQGTGNQPQHF. The CDR3 region has the DNA TGTGCCAGCAGTTTGCCACAGGGAACCGGGAATCAGCCCCAGCATTTT.

The sample holds many counts of this clonotype. The chain recombines TRBV28 with TRBJ2-1, with 14 bases that match TRBD2. V dropped 4 bases and J dropped 1; count of bases not matched to a gene: 6. The CDR3 is 18 amino acids. From germline, CDR1 is MDHEN and CDR2 SYDVKM. CDR3 sequence reads: CASSSHRLAGGSYNEQFF. In DNA, the CDR3 is TGTGCCAGCAGTTCACACCGACTAGCGGGAGGGTCCTACAATGAGCAGTTCTTC.

This clonotype appeared a few times. V and J are TRBV29-1 and TRBJ2-3; 8 bases map to TRBD2. The CDR3 consists of 13 residues. V trimming: 7 bases; J trimming: 3 bases; junction bases outside the gene matches: 6. CDR1 is SQVTM, CDR2 ANQGSEA, per germline. The CDR3 DNA sequence: TGCAGCGCAAGCGGGAGAGTGACAGATACGCAGTATTTT. Amino acids: CSASGRVTDTQYF.